Following are 14 T cell receptor beta chains from one sample sequenced in a study of early T cells in non-severe SARS-CoV-2 infection. One entry per CDR3 protein, called by TCRdb with MiXCR from the 5' RACE reads. The table shows about 100,000 distinct CDR3 sequences, with around 13% occurring only once. The sequenced material came from whole blood. The receptors here all came from an adult who was a healthcare worker with PCR-confirmed SARS-CoV-2 infection or an uninfected control (not recorded which).

This clonotype showed up just a few times. This chain links TRBV12-3 or TRBV12-4 with TRBJ2-7; the D gene is possibly TRBD2 (6 bases). Trimming took off 6 bases at V and 2 bases at J, with 14 bases between the two ends. This CDR3 has 14 amino acids. CDR3 sequence: CASSTGLVTYEQYF. CDR3 sequence (DNA): TGTGCCAGCAGCACGGGACTGGTAACCTACGAGCAGTACTTC.

V and J are TRBV28 and TRBJ2-1; D is unclear. The V gene lost 1 base and the J gene lost 6 bases, with 1 base spanning the gap. The CDR3 has 11 residues. Germline CDR1 is MDHEN and CDR2 is SYDVKM. The DNA of the CDR3 is TGTGCCAGCAGTTTATTCAATGAGCAGTTCTTC. Its translation is CASSLFNEQFF.

This clonotype was found many times. V and J are TRBV7-9 and TRBJ2-5; the D is unclear. This CDR3 has 16 amino acids. Trimming stripped 2 bases from V and 5 bases from J, with 18 bases between. Germline lookup yields CDR1 SEHNR and CDR2 FQNEAQ (reference sequence). In DNA, the CDR3 is TGTGCCAGCAGCTTACCGAAATTGTATATCAAGGAGACCCAGTACTTC. Translated, it gives CASSLPKLYIKETQYF.

The chain is built from TRBV7-9 and TRBJ1-5; 9 bases line up with TRBD1. V gave up 5 bases and J gave up 0 bases; unmatched junction bases: 11. This CDR3 region has 18 residues. The V gene's germline CDR1 is SEHNR and CDR2 FQNEAQ (reference sequence). In DNA form, the CDR3 reads TGTGCCAGCAGCCGTGCGGGACAGGGACATTATAGCAATCAGCCCCAGCATTTT. Its translation is CASSRAGQGHYSNQPQHF.

This clonotype was picked up many times. The chain couples TRBV5-6 to TRBJ2-3; TRBD1 agrees at 8 bases. Per the germline V gene, CDR1 is SGHDT and CDR2 is YYEEEE. V lost 4 bases to trimming and J lost 3 bases; unmatched junction nucleotides: 10. The CDR3 totals 16 residues. CDR3 sequence: CASSILGQVRTDTQYF. CDR3 coding DNA: TGTGCCAGCAGCATCCTGGGACAGGTCCGTACAGATACGCAGTATTTT. Looking up the rest from reference TRBV5-6 and TRBJ2-3 gives the full variable domain: DAGVTQSPTHLIKTRGQQVTLRCSPKSGHDTVSWYQQALGQGPQFIFQYYEEEERQRGNFPDRFSGHQFPNYSSELNVNALLLGDSALYLCASSILGQVRTDTQYFGPGTRLTVL.

The genes are TRBV19 and TRBJ2-7, with a tentative D call TRBD2 (5 bases). The germline CDR1 and CDR2 sequences are LNHDA and SQIVND (reference sequence). V was cut by 3 bases and J by 2 bases, with 14 bases left in between. The CDR3 loop spans 15 amino acids. The CDR3 loop reads CASSIARGNPYEQYF. CDR3 nucleotide sequence: TGTGCCAGTAGTATCGCACGGGGAAATCCCTACGAGCAGTACTTC.

This clonotype appeared many times. The chain employs TRBV3-1 and TRBJ1-6, with D possibly matching TRBD1 (5 bases). Germline V gene lookup returns CDR1 LGHDT and CDR2 YNNKEL (reference sequence). The CDR3 contains 16 residues. V lost 1 base to trimming and J lost 3 bases, with 10 bases between them. The CDR3 DNA follows: TGTGCCAGCAGCCAAGGTCCGCAGGGCTATAATTCACCCCTCCACTTT. This codes for CASSQGPQGYNSPLHF.

The V and J genes are TRBV11-2 and TRBJ2-7, with a weak D call TRBD1 (6 bases). CDR1 and CDR2 from the germline V gene are SGHAT and FQNNGV. This CDR3 is built from 16 residues. V shed 1 base and J shed 0 bases, with 13 bases lying between them. The CDR3 bases are TGTGCCAGCAGCTTAGGCGCCGACAGGAACTCCTACGAGCAGTACTTC. Amino acid sequence: CASSLGADRNSYEQYF.

This clonotype showed up many times. The chain recombines TRBV7-8 with TRBJ1-3; D might be TRBD1 (5 bases). This CDR3 spans 15 amino acids. The germline V and J ends were trimmed by 0 bases and 2 bases, with 8 bases remaining between them. Germline V gives CDR1 SGHVS, CDR2 FQNEAQ. The CDR3: CASSLARTTGNTIYF. The CDR3 DNA sequence: TGTGCCAGCAGCTTAGCGCGGACAACTGGAAACACCATATATTTT. The whole variable domain, remainder taken from reference TRBV7-8 and TRBJ1-3, is GAGVSQSPRYKVAKRGQDVALRCDPISGHVSLFWYQQALGQGPEFLTYFQNEAQLDKSGLPSDRFFAERPEGSVSTLKIQRTQQEDSAVYLCASSLARTTGNTIYFGEGSWLTVV.

V gene TRBV28 combines with J gene TRBJ2-5, with D possibly called TRBD1 or TRBD2 (5 bases each). Trimming left V 2 bases short and J 11 bases short, with 12 bases between. The CDR3 runs to 12 residues. The germline V gene encodes CDR1 MDHEN and CDR2 SYDVKM. CDR3 sequence reads: CASSLVGEPQYF. CDR3 nucleotides: TGTGCCAGCAGTTTAGTGGGGGAGCCGCAGTACTTC.

This clonotype appeared a few times. The J gene is TRBJ2-5, the V gene TRBV6-5; TRBD1 matches at 8 bases. The CDR3 runs 16 residues. J gave up 5 bases and V 0 bases, and 8 bases lay outside the gene matches. Germline V gene data show CDR1 as MNHEY and CDR2 as SVGAGI. This chain's CDR3 is CASSYSSFRGRETQYF. In DNA, the CDR3 is TGTGCCAGCAGTTACTCGAGCTTCAGGGGGCGCGAGACCCAGTACTTC.

This clonotype was seen only a few times. The V and J genes are TRBV12-3 or TRBV12-4 and TRBJ1-1; D unclear. This CDR3 is built from 13 residues. V gave up 2 bases and J gave up 4 bases, with 8 bases separating them. The CDR3 bases are TGTGCCAGCAGTTTACTAGGGATCACTGAAGCTTTCTTT. The encoded protein is CASSLLGITEAFF.

The chain carries TRBV7-2 and TRBJ1-2; no definite D call. From germline, CDR1 is SGHTA and CDR2 FQGNSA. The V end was cut by 5 bases, the J end by 8 bases, with 18 bases between. The length of the CDR3 is 14 residues. The CDR3, as DNA: TGTGCCAGCAGCCCCGCCGTGAGGGATAAAGGCTACACCTTC. Amino acid sequence: CASSPAVRDKGYTF.

The chain links TRBV6-5 to TRBJ2-7; D gene unclear. The CDR3 runs 14 residues. V dropped 0 bases and J dropped 2 bases, with 8 bases sitting between them. The V gene's germline CDR1 is MNHEY and CDR2 SVGAGI. In nucleotides, the CDR3 is TGTGCCAGCAGTTACTCCGGTCAGACCTACGAGCAGTACTTC. Amino acids: CASSYSGQTYEQYF.